This entry describes one T cell receptor (beta chain). These data belong to a study of blood T cell repertoires in COVID-19. Across the study: The cDNA or gDNA used as material had been derived from T cells, B-cell-depleted T cells, or PBMCs.

V was clipped by 5 bases and J by 2 bases, with 15 bases between them. The germline V gene has CDR1 MDHEN and CDR2 SYDVKM. The CDR3 is 15 residues long. In the authors' workflow: Amplified reference gene primers provided the basis for estimating nucleated cell counts. Measured with immunoSEQ multiplex PCR; TCRdb has only the in-frame clones, and not every one. D and trimming come from the DNA, and the V and J calls and clone size come from that table. The table has 28,000 or so clones, 90% seen once. The receptor was isolated from a man between 65 and 85 years old with acute or convalescent COVID-19. The chain has TRBV28 and TRBJ1-1; TRBD1 might be the D (6 bases). The sequenced sample consisted of peripheral blood. CDR3 sequence (DNA): TGTGCCAGCAGTCGAACAGGGCCCCCAAACACTGAAGCTTTCTTT. As protein: CASSRTGPPNTEAFF. The full variable domain, with the rest looked up from reference TRBV28 and TRBJ1-1, is DVKVTQSSRYLVKRTGEKVFLECVQDMDHENMFWYRQDPGLGLRLIYFSYDVKMKEKGDIPEGYSVSREKKERFSLILESASTNQTSMYLCASSRTGPPNTEAFFGQGTRLTVV.